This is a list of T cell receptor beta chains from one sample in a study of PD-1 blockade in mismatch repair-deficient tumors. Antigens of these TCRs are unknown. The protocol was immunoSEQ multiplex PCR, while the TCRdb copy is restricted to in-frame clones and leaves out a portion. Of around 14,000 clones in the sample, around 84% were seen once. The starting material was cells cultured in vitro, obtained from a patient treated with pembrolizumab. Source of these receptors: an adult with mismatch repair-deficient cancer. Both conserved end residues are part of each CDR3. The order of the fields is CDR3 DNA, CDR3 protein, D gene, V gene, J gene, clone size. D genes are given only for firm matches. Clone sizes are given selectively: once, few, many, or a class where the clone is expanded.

CDR3 DNA: TGTGCCAGCAGACCCCCGGGGGGAGGTAATGAAGCTTTCTTT; CDR3 protein: CASRPPGGGNEAFF; D gene: -; V gene: TRBV28; J gene: TRBJ1-1; clone size: -
CDR3 DNA: TGTGCCTGGAGGGGGGACAGCAACAATGAGCAGTTCTTC; CDR3 protein: CAWRGDSNNEQFF; D gene: TRBD1; V gene: TRBV30; J gene: TRBJ2-1; clone size: few
CDR3 DNA: TGTGCCAGCAGAAGACAGGGTACTCCCAAAAACATTCAGTACTTC; CDR3 protein: CASRRQGTPKNIQYF; D gene: TRBD1; V gene: TRBV6-6; J gene: TRBJ2-4; clone size: -
CDR3 DNA: TGTGCCAGTAGTAGCAAGTGGGCTGGGGCTTTCTTT; CDR3 protein: CASSSKWAGAFF; D gene: -; V gene: TRBV19; J gene: TRBJ1-1; clone size: -
CDR3 DNA: TGCACCAACGGAGGGCGGGAGGACCAATACAATGAGCAGTTCTTC; CDR3 protein: CTNGGREDQYNEQFF; D gene: -; V gene: TRBV1; J gene: TRBJ2-1; clone size: once
CDR3 DNA: TGTGCCAGCAGGGCGACAGGGTTCGACTATGGCTACACCTTC; CDR3 protein: CASRATGFDYGYTF; D gene: TRBD1; V gene: TRBV5-8; J gene: TRBJ1-2; clone size: few
CDR3 DNA: TGTGCCAGCAGTGACGTGTTTGGACAGGGATGGACCGGGGAGCTGTTTTTT; CDR3 protein: CASSDVFGQGWTGELFF; D gene: TRBD1; V gene: TRBV25-1; J gene: TRBJ2-2; clone size: -
CDR3 DNA: TGTGCCAGCAGCTTAGCAAGGAACACTGAAGCTTTCTTT; CDR3 protein: CASSLARNTEAFF; D gene: -; V gene: TRBV7-9; J gene: TRBJ1-1; clone size: -
CDR3 DNA: TGTGCCAGCAGTGTACGGGACGAGCAGTACTTC; CDR3 protein: CASSVRDEQYF; D gene: -; V gene: TRBV28; J gene: TRBJ2-7; clone size: -
CDR3 DNA: TGTGCCAGCAGCTTCGGACAGGGTGCAGATACGCAGTATTTT; CDR3 protein: CASSFGQGADTQYF; D gene: TRBD1; V gene: TRBV2; J gene: TRBJ2-3; clone size: -
CDR3 DNA: TGTGCCAGCAGCCCCAAGTTTGGGAACACTGAAGCTTTCTTT; CDR3 protein: CASSPKFGNTEAFF; D gene: -; V gene: TRBV11-1; J gene: TRBJ1-1; clone size: few
CDR3 DNA: TGTGCCAGCAGCCAAGATGGATACAATGAGCAGTTCTTC; CDR3 protein: CASSQDGYNEQFF; D gene: -; V gene: TRBV4-2; J gene: TRBJ2-1; clone size: -
CDR3 DNA: TGTGCCAGCGCCAGGAGCGGCGAGCAGTACTTC; CDR3 protein: CASARSGEQYF; D gene: -; V gene: TRBV6-1; J gene: TRBJ2-7; clone size: once
CDR3 DNA: TGTGCCAGCAGTTTAAGGGGGACTAGCGGAGTCTACGAGCAGTACTTC; CDR3 protein: CASSLRGTSGVYEQYF; D gene: TRBD2; V gene: TRBV9; J gene: TRBJ2-7; clone size: -
CDR3 DNA: TGCGCCAGCAGCCCCGGGACAGGCCCCTACGAGCAGTACTTC; CDR3 protein: CASSPGTGPYEQYF; D gene: TRBD1; V gene: TRBV5-1; J gene: TRBJ2-7; clone size: -
CDR3 DNA: TGTGCCAGTAGTTTAAGGACAACCGACGCCTACGAGCAGTACTTC; CDR3 protein: CASSLRTTDAYEQYF; D gene: -; V gene: TRBV19; J gene: TRBJ2-7; clone size: -
CDR3 DNA: TGTGCCAGCAGTTTATCGGGGGGTAAACTAGCGGGAGGCCGCCGACGCGAGCAGTACTTC; CDR3 protein: CASSLSGGKLAGGRRREQYF; D gene: TRBD2; V gene: TRBV27; J gene: TRBJ2-7; clone size: few
CDR3 DNA: TGTGCCAGCAGAGATCGACAGGGTCCTAACTATGGCTACACCTTC; CDR3 protein: CASRDRQGPNYGYTF; D gene: TRBD1; V gene: TRBV28; J gene: TRBJ1-2; clone size: -
CDR3 DNA: TGTGCCACCAGCAGAGGACGGGGGGCAGCCACTGAAGCTTTCTTT; CDR3 protein: CATSRGRGAATEAFF; D gene: -; V gene: TRBV15; J gene: TRBJ1-1; clone size: -
CDR3 DNA: TGTGCCAGCATTACATTTCGGGAGCAGTACTTC; CDR3 protein: CASITFREQYF; D gene: -; V gene: TRBV6-1; J gene: TRBJ2-7; clone size: medium-sized
CDR3 DNA: TGTGCCAGCAGTGAAGCCGGGACATACTCCTACGAGCAGTACTTC; CDR3 protein: CASSEAGTYSYEQYF; D gene: -; V gene: TRBV6-1; J gene: TRBJ2-7; clone size: -
CDR3 DNA: TGTGCCAGTAGTATAACGACAGGACCATACTACGAGCAGTACTTC; CDR3 protein: CASSITTGPYYEQYF; D gene: -; V gene: TRBV19; J gene: TRBJ2-7; clone size: -